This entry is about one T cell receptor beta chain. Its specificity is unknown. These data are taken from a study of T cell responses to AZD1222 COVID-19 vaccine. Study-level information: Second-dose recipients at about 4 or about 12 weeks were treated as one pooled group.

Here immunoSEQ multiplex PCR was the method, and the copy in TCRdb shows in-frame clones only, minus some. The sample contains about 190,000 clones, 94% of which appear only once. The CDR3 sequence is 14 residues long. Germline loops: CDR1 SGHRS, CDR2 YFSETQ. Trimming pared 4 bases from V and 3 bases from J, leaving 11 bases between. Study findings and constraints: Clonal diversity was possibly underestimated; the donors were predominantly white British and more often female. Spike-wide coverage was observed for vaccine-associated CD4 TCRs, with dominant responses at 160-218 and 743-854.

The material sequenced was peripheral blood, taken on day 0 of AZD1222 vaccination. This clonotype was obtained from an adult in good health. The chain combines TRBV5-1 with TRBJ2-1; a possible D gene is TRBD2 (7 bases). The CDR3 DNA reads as TGCGCCAGCAGCGGGGGGGCTCTCTACAATGAGCAGTTCTTC. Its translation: CASSGGALYNEQFF.